The present T cell receptor beta chain was sequenced within a study of blood T cell repertoires in COVID-19. Generated by immunoSEQ multiplex PCR, the TCRdb table keeps only in-frame clones and is missing some. The sample holds some 150,000 clones, approximately 87% seen once. The CDR3 contains 15 residues. With 3 bases clipped from V and 6 bases from J, the junction kept 7 bases outside the gene matches. Germline V gene lookup returns CDR1 SGHVS and CDR2 FQNEAQ. The sequencing sample was made of PBMCs or T cells enriched from blood (not recorded which). This receptor was taken from a woman aged 25 to 39 with acute COVID-19. The gene calls are TRBV7-8 and TRBJ2-1; 8 positions agree with TRBD2. The CDR3 region has the DNA TGTGCCAGCAGCTTCGGTAGCGGGATTCCCAATGAGCAGTTCTTC. Translated, it gives CASSFGSGIPNEQFF.